The 15 T cell receptor beta chains given below trace back to one sample, sequenced in a study of T cell responses to AZD1222 COVID-19 vaccine. Assay used: immunoSEQ multiplex PCR; TCRdb lists only in-frame clones, some missing. The repertoire holds approximately 110,000 clones, with 80% to 95% as singletons. Sequencing used peripheral blood, obtained 28 days after the second AZD1222 dose. All receptors derive from an adult who received the AZD1222 COVID-19 vaccine.

J is TRBJ2-3 and V is TRBV7-9, with D perhaps TRBD2 (6 bases). CDR3 length equals 19 residues. Germline lookup yields CDR1 SEHNR and CDR2 FQNEAQ (reference sequence). V lost 1 base and J 2 bases, leaving 22 bases between the germline ends. CDR3 amino acids: CASSLENAAYGLNTDTQYF. The CDR3 region has the DNA TGTGCCAGCAGCTTAGAAAATGCTGCTTACGGACTAAACACAGATACGCAGTATTTT.

The chain combines TRBV5-4 with TRBJ2-7; TRBD1 is a possible D gene (5 bases). The CDR3 is 15 residues long. V was shortened by 4 bases and J by 2 bases, with 16 bases between the two germline ends. Germline V gene data show CDR1 as SGHNT and CDR2 as YYREEE (reference sequence). The CDR3 reads CASSTEQDITYEQYF. The CDR3 region has the DNA TGTGCCAGCAGCACCGAACAGGATATAACCTACGAGCAGTACTTC. Using reference TRBV5-4 and TRBJ2-7 for the parts outside the CDR3, the full variable domain is ETGVTQSPTHLIKTRGQQVTLRCSSQSGHNTVSWYQQALGQGPQFIFQYYREEENGRGNFPPRFSGLQFPNYSSELNVNALELDDSALYLCASSTEQDITYEQYFGPGTRLTVT.

This chain connects TRBV9 to TRBJ1-5; no definite D call. The germline V and J ends were trimmed by 2 bases and 2 bases, with 8 bases remaining between them. In germline, CDR1 is SGDLS, CDR2 YYNGEE. CDR3 length: 14 residues. CDR3 in DNA: TGTGCCAGCAGCGTCGATCAAGGCAATCAGCCCCAGCATTTT. Its protein product is CASSVDQGNQPQHF.

This chain joins TRBV7-2 and TRBJ2-2; no clear D gene. In germline, CDR1 is SGHTA, CDR2 FQGNSA. V was shortened by 0 bases and J by 5 bases, with 7 bases between the two germline ends. The CDR3 has 14 residues. The DNA for the CDR3 is TGTGCCAGCAGCTTAGCGGTCCCGACCGGGGAGCTGTTTTTT. Amino acids: CASSLAVPTGELFF.

A remark on this clone: The sample has other DNA sequences that encode this CDR3 too. V and J are TRBV2 and TRBJ2-7, with D perhaps TRBD1 or TRBD2 (5 bases each). With 5 bases removed from V and 10 bases from J, the gap between germline ends came to 24 bases. The CDR3 spans 15 residues. Germline V gives CDR1 SNHLY, CDR2 FYNNEI. The CDR3 loop is CASSPGDGNGGEQYF. CDR3 DNA sequence: TGTGCCAGCAGTCCCGGGGACGGGAATGGTGGCGAACAGTACTTC.

This clone was seen more than once but under ten times. The chain carries TRBV10-3 and TRBJ2-3, with D hard to call. The V gene's germline CDR1 is ENHRY and CDR2 SYGVKD. Trimming pared 3 bases from V and 4 bases from J, leaving 11 bases between. The CDR3 spans 14 residues. CDR3 protein: CAISERPGSDTQYF. In nucleotides, the CDR3 is TGTGCCATCAGTGAACGCCCCGGGTCAGATACGCAGTATTTT.

The rearrangement uses TRBV7-2 and TRBJ1-5; the D is unclear. The V end was cut by 2 bases, the J end by 0 bases, with 14 bases between. The length of the CDR3 is 17 residues. Germline assignment: CDR1 SGHTA and CDR2 FQGNSA. The CDR3 reads CASSLWAGKFSNQPQHF. The CDR3 region has the DNA TGTGCCAGCAGCTTATGGGCTGGTAAATTTAGCAATCAGCCCCAGCATTTT.

This chain uses TRBV28 with TRBJ2-2; D unclear. V gave up 8 bases and J gave up 2 bases, with 9 bases separating them. From germline, CDR1 is MDHEN and CDR2 SYDVKM. The length of the CDR3 is 13 residues. CDR3 DNA: TGTGCCAGCGAGGTGTTAAACACCGGGGAGCTGTTTTTT. This sequence encodes CASEVLNTGELFF.

The rearrangement joins TRBV19 to TRBJ1-1; TRBD1 is a possible D gene (6 bases). V lost 8 bases and J lost 10, with 17 bases in between. The CDR3 runs to 12 residues. The germline V gene has CDR1 LNHDA and CDR2 SQIVND (reference sequence). DNA of the CDR3: TGTGCCAGTGACATGAGGGGGGCCGGAGCTTTCTTT. Translated, it gives CASDMRGAGAFF.

This sequence joins TRBV29-1 and TRBJ1-1; 7 bases line up with TRBD1. This CDR3 is 14 amino acids long. Germline CDR1 reads SQVTM; CDR2 reads ANQGSEA. J was trimmed by 0 bases and V by 6 bases; bases with no gene match: 7. CDR3 protein: CSVARTGLNTEAFF. In nucleotides, the CDR3 is TGCAGCGTGGCACGGACAGGCCTGAACACTGAAGCTTTCTTT.

The gene calls are TRBV28 and TRBJ1-2; maybe TRBD1 (5 bases). The ends were cut back, 6 bases at V and 4 bases at J, with 21 bases in the middle. CDR3 size: 16 residues. Looked up from germline, CDR1 is MDHEN and CDR2 is SYDVKM. The CDR3 reads CASSLARGLGSYGYTF. The DNA for the CDR3 is TGTGCCAGCAGCCTCGCTAGGGGCTTGGGATCCTATGGCTACACCTTC.

The chain combines TRBV7-6 with TRBJ2-5, with 9 bases matching TRBD1. CDR1 is SGHVS and CDR2 is FNYEAQ in the germline V gene. The trim removed 3 bases at V and 5 bases at J, leaving 7 bases unmatched. This CDR3 is built from 15 residues. The CDR3 spells CASSLGQGWGETQYF. As DNA, the CDR3 is TGTGCCAGCAGCTTGGGACAGGGATGGGGGGAGACCCAGTACTTC.

This chain uses TRBV18 with TRBJ1-5, with 9 bases fitting TRBD1. The CDR3 is 15 amino acids. Germline trimming cut 0 bases from V and 7 bases from J; bases unmatched to any gene: 4. The germline CDR1 and CDR2 sequences are KGHSH and LQKENI. This chain's CDR3 is CASSPPGQGGQPQHF. CDR3 DNA sequence: TGTGCCAGCTCACCACCGGGACAGGGTGGGCAGCCCCAGCATTTT.

The chain is built from TRBV28 and TRBJ1-4, with D maybe TRBD1 (5 bases). V was pared by 3 bases and J by 8 bases, with 10 bases between. From germline, CDR1 is MDHEN and CDR2 SYDVKM. This CDR3 contains 13 residues. The DNA for the CDR3 is TGTGCCAGCAGTTTTCAGGGAGGGGAAAAACTGTTTTTT. Residues: CASSFQGGEKLFF.

V usage is TRBV7-2 and J usage is TRBJ2-2; the D gene is possibly TRBD2 (5 bases). The CDR3 is 14 amino acids. V was trimmed by 5 bases and J by 1 base, leaving 8 bases between them. Germline V gene data show CDR1 as SGHTA and CDR2 as FQGNSA. The CDR3 coding sequence is TGTGCCAGCAGCGCACTAGAGAACACCGGGGAGCTGTTTTTT. It translates to CASSALENTGELFF.